This section outlines one T cell receptor beta chain sequence together with its context. Antigen unknown. The data derive from a study of shared clonotypes between healthy human individuals. General observations from the study: Despite large depth, rarefaction showed incomplete sorted-subset sequencing. As a rule, naive subsets had a larger estimated richness than memory subsets.

This CDR3 is built from 16 residues. Germline V gene sequence: CDR1 LGHNA, CDR2 YSLEER. Unmatched junction bases numbered 5, after V lost 0 bases and J lost 2 bases. Using immunoSEQ multiplex PCR, the repertoire was profiled, and TCRdb retains in-frame clones only, with some absent. Of more than 2 million clones listed, under 97% are singletons. The rearrangement uses TRBV4-3 and TRBJ1-2, with TRBD1 matching 8 bases. The source is a man aged 18-30 years in good health. Input material: naive CD4+ T cells sorted from blood. Specified subset: CD45RA+ positively selected. CDR3 sequence reads: CASSQDYRGNNYGYTF. The CDR3 nucleotides read TGCGCCAGCAGCCAAGATTACAGGGGGAACAACTATGGCTACACCTTC.